These 29 T cell receptor beta chains originate from one sample sequenced in a study of cytomegalovirus exposure and HLA in healthy donors. Amplification used 60 Vbeta primers and 13 Jbeta primers. Clones were sequenced by immunoSEQ multiplex PCR, and TCRdb holds only the in-frame ones, with some missing. In all, the sample yields 60,000 to 70,000 clones. The sequenced material came from PBMCs. The origin of the receptors is a boy younger than 18 in good health and CMV-seronegative.

The chain joins TRBV6-1 to TRBJ1-2, with D perhaps TRBD1 (5 bases). V shed 2 bases and J shed 7 bases, with 11 bases lying between them. Per the germline V gene, CDR1 is MNHNS and CDR2 is SASEGT. The length of the CDR3 is 13 residues. CDR3 DNA: TGTGCCAGCAGTGAATTTGGTGGGGCTGGCTACACCTTC. It encodes CASSEFGGAGYTF.

The chain carries TRBV4-2 and TRBJ2-3, with 8 bases identical to TRBD2. This CDR3 is built from 21 residues. Germline CDR1 and CDR2: LGHNA and YNFKEQ. With V trimmed by 0 bases and J by 0 bases, 17 bases remained unmatched. CDR3 residues: CASSQDVRLQLAGPSTDTQYF. The CDR3 nucleotides are TGTGCCAGCAGCCAAGACGTCAGGCTACAGCTAGCGGGCCCAAGCACAGATACGCAGTATTTT.

The rearrangement links TRBV19 to TRBJ2-7, with 8 bases aligning to TRBD2. The CDR3 runs 14 residues. Losses at the gene ends were 5 bases for V and 2 bases for J; bases not matched to a gene: 5. Looked up from germline, CDR1 is LNHDA and CDR2 is SQIVND (reference sequence). The CDR3 DNA reads TGTGCCAGTAGTCCACTAGCGGAACCCTACGAGCAGTACTTC. This codes for CASSPLAEPYEQYF.

This chain uses TRBV9 with TRBJ2-7; the match to TRBD1 covers 11 bases. The CDR3 sequence is 15 residues long. Germline CDR1 reads SGDLS; CDR2 reads YYNGEE. The ends lost 4 bases at V and 5 bases at J; junction bases unmatched: 8. CDR3 in DNA: TGTGCCAGCAGCTTTTCTGGACAGGGGGCCCACGAGCAGTACTTC. Protein: CASSFSGQGAHEQYF.

V gene TRBV5-4 combines with J gene TRBJ2-1, with TRBD2 identical over 10 bases. The junction had 2 bases not matched to a gene; V was cut back by 0 bases and J by 5 bases. This CDR3 spans 15 amino acids. CDR1 SGHNT and CDR2 YYREEE come from the germline V gene (reference sequence). The CDR3: CASSLVLAGDNEQFF. The CDR3 nucleotides read TGTGCCAGCAGCTTGGTGCTAGCGGGAGACAATGAGCAGTTCTTC.

The genes are TRBV18 and TRBJ1-1; TRBD1 agrees at 10 bases. Trimming cost V 1 base and J 1 base; bases outside gene matches: 0. Germline-derived CDR1 and CDR2 are KGHSH and LQKENI. This CDR3 has 15 residues. The CDR3 DNA sequence: TGTGCCAGCTCACCACGACAGGGGGCGAACACTGAAGCTTTCTTT. This codes for CASSPRQGANTEAFF. The full variable domain, rest sourced from reference TRBV18 and TRBJ1-1, is NAGVMQNPRHLVRRRGQEARLRCSPMKGHSHVYWYRQLPEEGLKFMVYLQKENIIDESGMPKERFSAEFPKEGPSILRIQQVVRGDSAAYFCASSPRQGANTEAFFGQGTRLTVV.

This rearrangement joins TRBV19 to TRBJ1-3; TRBD1 is a possible D gene (5 bases). In germline, CDR1 is LNHDA, CDR2 SQIVND (reference sequence). Trimming took off 7 bases at V and 0 bases at J, with 13 bases between the two ends. This CDR3 contains 15 residues. CDR3 bases: TGTGCCAGTATAGCACAGGCCGACTCTGGAAACACCATATATTTT. Protein sequence: CASIAQADSGNTIYF.

The gene calls are TRBV7-8 and TRBJ2-4; possibly TRBD1 for D (6 bases). Germline assignment: CDR1 SGHVS and CDR2 FQNEAQ. V was trimmed by 4 bases and J by 0 bases, leaving 13 bases between them. CDR3 length: 16 amino acids. Here the CDR3 reads CASSSRTAEAKNIQYF. In DNA form, the CDR3 reads TGTGCCAGCAGCTCGAGGACAGCAGAAGCCAAAAACATTCAGTACTTC.

J is TRBJ1-4 and V is TRBV2; no clear D gene. Germline CDR1 reads SNHLY; CDR2 reads FYNNEI. Trimming shortened V by 7 bases and J by 7 bases, and 16 bases separated the two germline ends. The CDR3 contains 14 residues. The CDR3 loop is CASTPQDAPEKLFF. CDR3 nucleotide sequence: TGTGCCAGCACTCCGCAGGATGCCCCTGAAAAACTGTTTTTT.

V and J are TRBV5-1 and TRBJ1-3, with TRBD1 matching 7 bases. V lost 3 bases, J lost 5 bases, and 5 bases stayed unmatched. The CDR3 is 14 residues long. The V gene's germline CDR1 is SGHRS and CDR2 YFSETQ. This chain's CDR3 is CASSSAGGRNTIYF. The CDR3 bases are TGCGCCAGCAGCTCGGCAGGGGGTAGAAACACCATATATTTT.

The J gene is TRBJ1-1, the V gene TRBV19; no clear D gene. The CDR3 is made up of 13 amino acids. Trimming took 8 bases from V and 4 from J, leaving 14 bases between them. Germline CDR1 reads LNHDA; CDR2 reads SQIVND (reference sequence). The CDR3 sequence is CASSLGSGTEAFF. CDR3 sequence (DNA): TGTGCCAGTTCACTTGGAAGCGGCACTGAAGCTTTCTTT. Complete variable domain (other parts from reference TRBV19 and TRBJ1-1): DGGITQSPKYLFRKEGQNVTLSCEQNLNHDAMYWYRQDPGQGLRLIYYSQIVNDFQKGDIAEGYSVSREKKESFPLTVTSAQKNPTAFYLCASSLGSGTEAFFGQGTRLTVV.

The rearrangement links TRBV27 to TRBJ1-2; no reliable D call. Germline values: CDR1 MNHEY, CDR2 SMNVEV (reference sequence). V lost 6 bases and J 2 bases, leaving 16 bases between the germline ends. This CDR3 is 15 amino acids long. CDR3: CASSREPSGNYGYTF. In nucleotides, the CDR3 is TGTGCCAGCAGCCGAGAACCCTCGGGGAACTATGGCTACACCTTC.

The chain employs TRBV11-2 and TRBJ2-3; D might be TRBD2 (6 bases). This CDR3 spans 14 amino acids. From germline, CDR1 is SGHAT and CDR2 FQNNGV. Between the trimmed V and J ends, which lost 5 bases and 3 bases, there was a span of 12 bases. The CDR3, as DNA: TGTGCCAGCAGCCGGCCGGGGGATACAGATACGCAGTATTTT. This codes for CASSRPGDTDTQYF.

The chain couples TRBV6-4 to TRBJ2-1; TRBD1 agrees at 11 bases. V dropped 6 bases and J dropped 9; count of bases not matched to a gene: 10. In germline, CDR1 is MRHNA, CDR2 SNTAGT. CDR3 length: 15 amino acids. CDR3 bases: TGTGCCAGCAGCATCGGACAGGGGGCGTACGTTGAGCAGTTCTTC. Translation: CASSIGQGAYVEQFF.

The CDR3 spells CACRTLMNTEAFF. The CDR3 DNA follows: TGTGCCTGCAGGACACTGATGAACACTGAAGCTTTCTTT. The genes are TRBV30 and TRBJ1-1; D possibly corresponds to TRBD1 (5 bases). This CDR3 region has 13 residues. Deletions cut 6 bases from V and 0 bases from J, with 11 bases between. Germline assignment: CDR1 GTSNPN and CDR2 SVGIG (reference sequence).

The chain joins TRBV4-1 to TRBJ2-1, with D uncertain. Germline values: CDR1 MGHRA, CDR2 YSYEKL. The length of the CDR3 is 16 residues. V gave up 1 base and J gave up 0 bases, with 10 bases separating them. The CDR3 nucleotides are TGCGCCAGCAGCCAAGTAGATGTCGTCTCCTACAATGAGCAGTTCTTC. The encoded protein is CASSQVDVVSYNEQFF.

V is TRBV7-2 and J is TRBJ1-1; TRBD1 aligns across 8 bases. The CDR3 extends over 14 amino acids. The trim removed 4 bases at V and 6 bases at J, leaving 7 bases unmatched. Germline values: CDR1 SGHTA, CDR2 FQGNSA. CDR3 region: CASSSRGRWAEAFF. In DNA, the CDR3 is TGTGCCAGCAGCTCCAGGGGGCGCTGGGCTGAAGCTTTCTTT.

This chain connects TRBV2 to TRBJ1-4, with D possibly being TRBD1 (5 bases). Trimming left V 8 bases short and J 6 bases short, with 10 bases between. The CDR3 totals 12 residues. CDR1 SNHLY and CDR2 FYNNEI come from the germline V gene. CDR3: CASQGSYEKLFF. The CDR3 DNA follows: TGTGCCAGCCAGGGCAGCTATGAAAAACTGTTTTTT.

The chain couples TRBV27 to TRBJ1-6; D is unclear. Germline CDR1 MNHEY, CDR2 SMNVEV (reference sequence). The CDR3 runs 16 residues. Trimming shortened V by 4 bases and J by 10 bases, and 20 bases separated the two germline ends. This CDR3 is CASSSLRAAGRSPLHF. The CDR3 region has the DNA TGTGCCAGCAGTTCCTTGAGGGCCGCGGGAAGGTCACCCCTCCACTTT.

V and J are TRBV6-1 and TRBJ2-1; TRBD2 might be the D (7 bases). The CDR3 has 14 residues. With 4 bases removed from V and 9 bases from J, the gap between germline ends came to 16 bases. Germline values: CDR1 MNHNS, CDR2 SASEGT. CDR3 region: CASSVTGGHGEQFF. DNA of the CDR3: TGTGCCAGCAGTGTGACGGGGGGCCATGGTGAGCAGTTCTTC.

Concerning this clone itself: At one boundary the junction diverges from the germline segment, which might be a read error. The V call is TRBV18, the J call TRBJ2-1; 9 bases are shared with TRBD1. Germline values: CDR1 KGHSH, CDR2 LQKENI. There are 14 residues in the CDR3. The CDR3 DNA follows: TGTGCCAGCTCAGCACCGGGACAGGGCAATGAGCAGTTCTTC. This translates into CASSAPGQGNEQFF. The whole variable domain, filled in from reference TRBV18 and TRBJ2-1, reads NAGVMQNPRHLVRRRGQEARLRCSPMKGHSHVYWYRQLPEEGLKFMVYLQKENIIDESGMPKERFSAEFPKEGPSILRIQQVVRGDSAAYFCASSAPGQGNEQFFGPGTRLTVL.

The chain combines TRBV6-6 with TRBJ2-3; 9 bases line up with TRBD2. V lost 7 bases and J lost 0; bases outside the gene matches: 5. The CDR3 contains 15 residues. Per the germline V gene, CDR1 is MNHNY and CDR2 is SVGAGI (reference sequence). The CDR3 sequence: CASTLTSGSTDTQYF. CDR3 DNA sequence: TGTGCCAGCACACTAACTAGCGGGAGCACAGATACGCAGTATTTT.

Worth noting for this clone: A read error may produce the germline difference seen at one junction end. V is TRBV5-4 and J is TRBJ2-3, with D possibly TRBD2 on 6 matching bases. The CDR3 consists of 15 residues. CDR1 is SGHNT and CDR2 is YYREEE in the germline V gene (reference sequence). In nucleotides, the CDR3 is TGTGCCAGCAGCTTCGGAGGGCCTAGCACAGATAAGCAGTATTTT. Its translation: CASSFGGPSTDKQYF.

DNA for the CDR3: TGTGCCAGCGCGCGGGCCACTGAAGCTTTCTTT. It translates to CASARATEAFF. The V and J genes are TRBV6-5 and TRBJ1-1, with D uncertain. From germline, CDR1 is MNHEY and CDR2 SVGAGI. The CDR3 sequence is 11 residues long. Trimming cost V 8 bases and J 4 bases, with 8 bases left between them.

The chain has TRBV15 and TRBJ2-3; no firm D call. The CDR3 runs to 16 residues. Trimming removed 1 base from V and 0 bases from J, with 11 bases in between. Per germline, CDR1 LNHNV and CDR2 YYDKDF (reference sequence). The DNA for the CDR3 is TGTGCCACCAGCAGAGCCCTCATGGGCAGCACAGATACGCAGTATTTT. Translated, it gives CATSRALMGSTDTQYF. Full variable domain (rest looked up from reference TRBV15 and TRBJ2-3): DAMVIQNPRYQVTQFGKPVTLSCSQTLNHNVMYWYQQKSSQAPKLLFHYYDKDFNNEADTPDNFQSRRPNTSFCFLDIRSPGLGDTAMYLCATSRALMGSTDTQYFGPGTRLTVL.

The rearrangement joins TRBV7-6 to TRBJ1-1, with a tentative D call TRBD1 (5 bases). Germline V CDR1 and CDR2: SGHVS, FNYEAQ. CDR3 size: 14 residues. The V gene lost 1 base and the J gene lost 1 base, with 7 bases spanning the gap. Here the CDR3 reads CASSLVQGNTEAFF. DNA of the CDR3: TGTGCCAGCAGCTTAGTGCAGGGGAACACTGAAGCTTTCTTT.

V is TRBV6-5 and J is TRBJ2-7; D might be TRBD1 (6 bases). V was clipped by 7 bases and J by 6 bases, with 16 bases between them. This CDR3 contains 13 residues. The germline V gene has CDR1 MNHEY and CDR2 SVGAGI. The CDR3 protein is CASKFSGDREQYF. The CDR3 DNA sequence: TGTGCCAGCAAATTTTCAGGGGATCGCGAGCAGTACTTC.

The V and J genes are TRBV5-1 and TRBJ1-2; TRBD1 matches 7 bases. The CDR3 is 16 residues long. Germline V lookup: CDR1 SGHRS, CDR2 YFSETQ. After removal of 4 bases from V and 6 bases from J, the junction contained 15 bases not matched to a gene. CDR3 residues: CASSQTSIQGDDGYTF. CDR3 in DNA: TGCGCCAGCAGCCAAACCTCAATCCAGGGGGATGATGGCTACACCTTC.

The chain combines TRBV4-1 with TRBJ2-7; 8 bases line up with TRBD2. This CDR3 has 16 residues. The V gene end was trimmed by 4 bases and the J gene end by 4 bases; junction bases not matched to a gene: 12. The germline V gene encodes CDR1 MGHRA and CDR2 YSYEKL. The CDR3 DNA reads as TGCGCCAGCAGCCCACAAACAAGGACTAGCATGTACGAGCAGTACTTC. Amino acids: CASSPQTRTSMYEQYF.